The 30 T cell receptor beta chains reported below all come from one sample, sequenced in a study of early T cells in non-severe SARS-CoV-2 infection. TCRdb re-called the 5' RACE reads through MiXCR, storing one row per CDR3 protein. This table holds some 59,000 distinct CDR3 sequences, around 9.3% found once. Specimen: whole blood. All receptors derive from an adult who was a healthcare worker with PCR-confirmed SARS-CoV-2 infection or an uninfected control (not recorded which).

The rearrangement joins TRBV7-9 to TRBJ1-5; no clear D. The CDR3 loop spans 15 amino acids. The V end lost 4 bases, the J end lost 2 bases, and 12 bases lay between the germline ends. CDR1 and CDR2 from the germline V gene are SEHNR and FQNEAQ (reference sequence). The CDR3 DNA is TGTGCCAGCAGCTCCACAGCTGCGGGCAATCAGCCCCAGCATTTT. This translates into CASSSTAAGNQPQHF.

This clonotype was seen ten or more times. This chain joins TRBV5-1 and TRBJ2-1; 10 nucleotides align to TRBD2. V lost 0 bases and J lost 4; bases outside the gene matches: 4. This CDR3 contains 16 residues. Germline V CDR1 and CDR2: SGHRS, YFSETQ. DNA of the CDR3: TGCGCCAGCAGCTTGGTTTCTAGCGGGGGTTACAATGAGCAGTTCTTC. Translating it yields CASSLVSSGGYNEQFF.

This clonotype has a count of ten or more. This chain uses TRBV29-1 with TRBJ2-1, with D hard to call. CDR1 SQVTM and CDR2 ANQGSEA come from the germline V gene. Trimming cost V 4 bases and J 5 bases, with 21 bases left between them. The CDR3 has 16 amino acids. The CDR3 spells CSVAPSQAAYDNEQFF. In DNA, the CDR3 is TGCAGCGTTGCCCCAAGCCAGGCAGCCTACGACAATGAGCAGTTCTTC.

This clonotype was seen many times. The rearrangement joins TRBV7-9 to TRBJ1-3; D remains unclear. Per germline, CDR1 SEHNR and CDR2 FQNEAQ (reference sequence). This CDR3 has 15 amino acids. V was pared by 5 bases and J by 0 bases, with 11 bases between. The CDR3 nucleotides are TGTGCCAGCAGCCTGGCCCCGTTCTCTGGAAACACCATATATTTT. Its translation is CASSLAPFSGNTIYF.

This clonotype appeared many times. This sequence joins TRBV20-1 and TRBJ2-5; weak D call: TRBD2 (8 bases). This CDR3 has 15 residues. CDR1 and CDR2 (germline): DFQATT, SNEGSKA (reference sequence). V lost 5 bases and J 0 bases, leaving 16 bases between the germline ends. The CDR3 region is CSAREGGQNQETQYF. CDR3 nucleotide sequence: TGCAGTGCTCGGGAGGGGGGACAGAACCAAGAGACCCAGTACTTC.

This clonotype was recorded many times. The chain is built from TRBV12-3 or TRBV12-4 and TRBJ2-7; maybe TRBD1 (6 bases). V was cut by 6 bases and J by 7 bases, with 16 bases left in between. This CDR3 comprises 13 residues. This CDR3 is CASSLYWGLEQYF. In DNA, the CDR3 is TGTGCCAGCAGCCTCTATTGGGGGCTTGAGCAGTACTTC.

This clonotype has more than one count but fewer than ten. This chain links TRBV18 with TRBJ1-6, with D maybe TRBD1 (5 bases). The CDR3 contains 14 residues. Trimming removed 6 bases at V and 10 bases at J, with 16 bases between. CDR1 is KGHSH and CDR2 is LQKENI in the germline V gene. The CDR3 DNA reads TGTGCCAGCTCGCCGGGACCGATGGGCTCACCCCTCCACTTT. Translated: CASSPGPMGSPLHF.

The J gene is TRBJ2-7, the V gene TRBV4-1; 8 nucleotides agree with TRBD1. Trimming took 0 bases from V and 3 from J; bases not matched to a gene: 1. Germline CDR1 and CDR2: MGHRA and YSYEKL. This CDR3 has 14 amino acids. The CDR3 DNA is TGCGCCAGCAGCCAAGAAACAGGGGGCTACGAGCAGTACTTC. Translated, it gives CASSQETGGYEQYF.

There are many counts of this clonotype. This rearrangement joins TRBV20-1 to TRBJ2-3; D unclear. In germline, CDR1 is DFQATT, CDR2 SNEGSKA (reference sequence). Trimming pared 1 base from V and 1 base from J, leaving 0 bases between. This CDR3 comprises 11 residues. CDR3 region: CSARGTDTQYF. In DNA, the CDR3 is TGCAGTGCTAGAGGCACAGATACGCAGTATTTT.

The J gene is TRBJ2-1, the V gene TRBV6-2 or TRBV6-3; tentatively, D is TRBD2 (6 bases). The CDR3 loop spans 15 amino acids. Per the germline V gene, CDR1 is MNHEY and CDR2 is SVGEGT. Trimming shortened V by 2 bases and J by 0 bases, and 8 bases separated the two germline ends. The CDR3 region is CASSYGGSSYNEQFF. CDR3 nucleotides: TGTGCCAGCAGTTACGGAGGGAGCTCCTACAATGAGCAGTTCTTC.

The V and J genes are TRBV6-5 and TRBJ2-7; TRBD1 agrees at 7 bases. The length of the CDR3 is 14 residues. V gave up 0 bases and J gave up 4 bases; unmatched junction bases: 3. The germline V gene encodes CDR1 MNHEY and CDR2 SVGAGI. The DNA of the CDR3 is TGTGCCAGCAGTTACTCGTCCAGGGGGTACGAGCAGTACTTC. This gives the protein CASSYSSRGYEQYF.

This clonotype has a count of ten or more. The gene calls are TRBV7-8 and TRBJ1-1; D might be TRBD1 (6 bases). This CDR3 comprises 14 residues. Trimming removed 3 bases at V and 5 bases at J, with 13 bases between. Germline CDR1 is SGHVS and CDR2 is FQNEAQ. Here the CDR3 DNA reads TGTGCCAGCAGCTTCTCCGAGGGGGTGACTGAAGCTTTCTTT. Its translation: CASSFSEGVTEAFF.

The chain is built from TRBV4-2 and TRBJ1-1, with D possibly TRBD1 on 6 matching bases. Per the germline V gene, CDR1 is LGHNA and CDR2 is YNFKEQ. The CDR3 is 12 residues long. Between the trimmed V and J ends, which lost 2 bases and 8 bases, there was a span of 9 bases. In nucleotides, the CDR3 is TGTGCCAGCAGCCAAAGGGACAACGAAGCTTTCTTT. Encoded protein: CASSQRDNEAFF.

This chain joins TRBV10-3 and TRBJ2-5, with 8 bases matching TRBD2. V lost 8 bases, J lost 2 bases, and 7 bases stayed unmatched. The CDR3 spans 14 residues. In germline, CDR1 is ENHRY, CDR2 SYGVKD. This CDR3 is CAIASSGGQETQYF. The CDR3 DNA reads TGTGCCATCGCTAGCTCGGGGGGGCAAGAGACCCAGTACTTC.

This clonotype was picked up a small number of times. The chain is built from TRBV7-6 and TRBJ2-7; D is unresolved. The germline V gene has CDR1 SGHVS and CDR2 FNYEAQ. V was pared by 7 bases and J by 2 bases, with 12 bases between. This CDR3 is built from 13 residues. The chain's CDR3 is CASTYGSAYEQYF. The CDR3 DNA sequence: TGTGCCAGCACCTATGGATCCGCCTACGAGCAGTACTTC. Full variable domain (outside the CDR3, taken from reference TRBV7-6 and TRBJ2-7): GAGVSQSPRYKVTKRGQDVALRCDPISGHVSLYWYRQALGQGPEFLTYFNYEAQQDKSGLPNDRFSAERPEGSISTLTIQRTEQRDSAMYRCASTYGSAYEQYFGPGTRLTVT.

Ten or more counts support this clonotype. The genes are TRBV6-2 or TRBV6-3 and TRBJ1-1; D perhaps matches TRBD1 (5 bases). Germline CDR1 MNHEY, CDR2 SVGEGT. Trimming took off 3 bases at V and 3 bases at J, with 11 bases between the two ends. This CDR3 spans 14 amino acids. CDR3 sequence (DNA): TGTGCCAGCAGTTATTTGGGGGTCGACACTGAAGCTTTCTTT. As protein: CASSYLGVDTEAFF.

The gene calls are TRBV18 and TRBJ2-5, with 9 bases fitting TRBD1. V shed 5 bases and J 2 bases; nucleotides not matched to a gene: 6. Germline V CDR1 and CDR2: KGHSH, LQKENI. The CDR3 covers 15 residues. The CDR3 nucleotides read TGTGCCAGCTCAGGGACAGGGAACCTACAAGAGACCCAGTACTTC. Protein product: CASSGTGNLQETQYF.

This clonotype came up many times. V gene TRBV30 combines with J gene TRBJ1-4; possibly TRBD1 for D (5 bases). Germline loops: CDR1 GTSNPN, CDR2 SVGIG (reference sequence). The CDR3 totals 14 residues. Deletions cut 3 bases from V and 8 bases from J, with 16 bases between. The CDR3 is CAWSRGTWREKLFF. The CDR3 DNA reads TGTGCCTGGAGCCGAGGGACCTGGCGAGAAAAACTGTTTTTT.

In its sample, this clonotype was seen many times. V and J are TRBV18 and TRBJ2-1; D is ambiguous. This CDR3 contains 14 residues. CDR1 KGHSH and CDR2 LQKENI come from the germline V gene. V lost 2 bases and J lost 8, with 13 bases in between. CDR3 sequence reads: CASSPSTNDDEQFF. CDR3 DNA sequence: TGTGCCAGCTCACCATCGACAAACGACGATGAGCAGTTCTTC.

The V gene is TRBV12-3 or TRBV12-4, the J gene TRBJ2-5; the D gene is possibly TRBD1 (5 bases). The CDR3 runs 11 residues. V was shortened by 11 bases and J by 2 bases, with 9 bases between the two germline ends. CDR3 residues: CAGDSQETQYF. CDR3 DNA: TGTGCCGGCGACAGTCAAGAGACCCAGTACTTC.

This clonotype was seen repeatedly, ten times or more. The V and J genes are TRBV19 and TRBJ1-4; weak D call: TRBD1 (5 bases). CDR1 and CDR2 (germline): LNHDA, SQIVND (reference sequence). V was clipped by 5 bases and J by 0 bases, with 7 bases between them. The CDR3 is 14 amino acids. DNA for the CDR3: TGTGCCAGTAGTGTGACAGCAACTAATGAAAAACTGTTTTTT. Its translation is CASSVTATNEKLFF.

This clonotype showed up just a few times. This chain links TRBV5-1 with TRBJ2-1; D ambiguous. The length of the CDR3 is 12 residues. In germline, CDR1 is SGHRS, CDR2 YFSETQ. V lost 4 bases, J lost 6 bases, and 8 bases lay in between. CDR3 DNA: TGCGCCAGCAGCACAAAGATCAATGAGCAGTTCTTC. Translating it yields CASSTKINEQFF.

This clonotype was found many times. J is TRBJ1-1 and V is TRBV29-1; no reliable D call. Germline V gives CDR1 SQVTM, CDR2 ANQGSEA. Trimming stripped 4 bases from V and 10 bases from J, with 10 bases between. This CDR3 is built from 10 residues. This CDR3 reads CSVVEIRAFF. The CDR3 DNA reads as TGCAGCGTTGTTGAGATTCGAGCTTTCTTT.

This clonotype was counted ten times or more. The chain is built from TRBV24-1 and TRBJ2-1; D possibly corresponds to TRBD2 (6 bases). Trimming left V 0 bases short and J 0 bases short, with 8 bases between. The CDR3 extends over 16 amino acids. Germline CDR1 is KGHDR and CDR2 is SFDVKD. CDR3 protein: CATSDLGGNSYNEQFF. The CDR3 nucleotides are TGTGCCACCAGTGATTTGGGCGGGAACTCCTACAATGAGCAGTTCTTC.

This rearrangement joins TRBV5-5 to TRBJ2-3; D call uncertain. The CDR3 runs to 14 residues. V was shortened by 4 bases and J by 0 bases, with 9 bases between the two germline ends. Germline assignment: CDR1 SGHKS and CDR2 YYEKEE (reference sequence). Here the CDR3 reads CASSVTASTDTQYF. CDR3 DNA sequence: TGTGCCAGCAGCGTGACGGCTAGCACAGATACGCAGTATTTT.

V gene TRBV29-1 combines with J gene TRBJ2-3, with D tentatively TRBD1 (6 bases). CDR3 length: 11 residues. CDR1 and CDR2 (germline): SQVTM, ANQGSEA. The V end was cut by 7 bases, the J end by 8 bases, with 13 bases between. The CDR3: CSGNQGTTQYF. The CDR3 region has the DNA TGCAGCGGGAACCAGGGGACTACGCAGTATTTT.

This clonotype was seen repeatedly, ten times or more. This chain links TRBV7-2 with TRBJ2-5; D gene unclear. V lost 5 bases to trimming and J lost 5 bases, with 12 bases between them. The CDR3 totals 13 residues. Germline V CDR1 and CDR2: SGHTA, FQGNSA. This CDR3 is CASSRNSWETQYF. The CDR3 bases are TGTGCCAGCAGCCGGAACTCTTGGGAGACCCAGTACTTC.

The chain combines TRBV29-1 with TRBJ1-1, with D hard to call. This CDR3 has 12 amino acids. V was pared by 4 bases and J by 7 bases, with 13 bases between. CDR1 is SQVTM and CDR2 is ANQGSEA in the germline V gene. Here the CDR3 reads CSVGLLFGEAFF. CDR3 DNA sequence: TGCAGCGTTGGTTTACTCTTCGGTGAAGCTTTCTTT.

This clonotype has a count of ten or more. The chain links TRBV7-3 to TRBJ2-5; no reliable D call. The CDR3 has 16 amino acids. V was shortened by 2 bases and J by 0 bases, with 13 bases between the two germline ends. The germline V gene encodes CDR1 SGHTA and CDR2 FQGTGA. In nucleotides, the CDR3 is TGTGCCAGCAGCTTAGATGCGAACGCAGACCAAGAGACCCAGTACTTC. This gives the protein CASSLDANADQETQYF.

Here the CDR3 DNA reads TGTGCCAGCAGCGGGGGACTAGCGGGTGAGGAGACCCAGTACTTC. Its protein is CASSGGLAGEETQYF. The J gene is TRBJ2-5, the V gene TRBV9; 12 bases are a match to TRBD2. CDR1 is SGDLS, CDR2 YYNGEE, per germline. The trim removed 3 bases at V and 5 bases at J, leaving 5 bases unmatched. The CDR3 sequence is 15 residues long. Full variable domain (outside the CDR3, taken from reference TRBV9 and TRBJ2-5): DSGVTQTPKHLITATGQRVTLRCSPRSGDLSVYWYQQSLDQGLQFLIQYYNGEERAKGNILERFSAQQFPDLHSELNLSSLELGDSALYFCASSGGLAGEETQYFGPGTRLLVL.